The present TCR beta chain was sequenced within a study of T-cell reconstitution after alpha-beta-depleted transplantation in children (dated by TCRdb to between 2015 and 2016). Background on the whole study: Using TCR repertoire profiling, the study followed T-cell immune reconstitution in a quantitative way in children after TCRalphabeta/CD19-depleted allogeneic hematopoietic cell transplantation. Summary of the overall study and its limitations: Over the following months the frequencies of hyperexpanded clones went down, and after one year T-cell counts and TCRbeta diversity were mostly credited to newly produced T cells. The high TCRbeta diversity at day 60 in some patients was ascribed to recipient T cells and intrathymic progenitors that had survived conditioning. About two months after transplant, the apparently early recovery of alphabetaT-cell counts reportedly depended on just several hundred clones that had expanded rapidly and came from non-depleted graft cells.

Libraries were built with PCR. Sequencing used an Illumina HiSeq 2500. To normalize quantification of the TCRbeta repertoire, the TCR libraries were built with molecular barcoding that relied on unique molecular identifiers. TCRdb ran its own pipeline on the public reads, namely fastp trimming at Q25 and MiXCR clone calling, and kept in-frame beta chains. Rows are combined by CDR3 protein, so each entry shows the most common genes and DNA. The sample data list about 420,000 distinct CDR3 sequences, and around 15% of these were observed just once. Clones ranked in the top ten supply less than 30% of the sample. The treatment or condition label here, explained by the study, means: allogeneic hematopoietic cell transplantation with graft depleted of TCRalphabeta T cells and CD19 B cells. The children who served as transplant recipients had been given grafts of TCRalphabeta/CD19-depleted allogeneic hematopoietic cells.

A word on this clonotype: Its antigen has not been determined. No quality values exist for individual bases; no much larger clone is one base distant.

From cysteine to phenylalanine, the CDR3 is 16 amino acids long. The entry retains the CDR3 DNA only, 48 bases that are in frame from base 1. The germline V gene (reference sequence) sets CDR1 to DFQATT and CDR2 to SNEGSKA. From V the trimming removes 6 bases and from J it removes 2 bases, while the gene matches leave 9 bases of the junction unaccounted for. The V and J segments used are TRBV20-1 and TRBJ2-6; TRBD1 matches 8 bases in the middle. The receptor's source is a boy less than two years old who had a stem cell transplant for Wiskott-Aldrich syndrome, so the T cells may come from the graft donor. The input for sequencing was PBMCs, mostly from graft donor cells, taken 360 days after TCRalphabeta/CD19-depleted stem cell transplant. This receptor has the CDR3 CSARTGNSPGANVLTF. The base sequence is TGCAGTGCCCGGACAGGGAATTCCCCTGGGGCCAACGTCCTGACTTTC.